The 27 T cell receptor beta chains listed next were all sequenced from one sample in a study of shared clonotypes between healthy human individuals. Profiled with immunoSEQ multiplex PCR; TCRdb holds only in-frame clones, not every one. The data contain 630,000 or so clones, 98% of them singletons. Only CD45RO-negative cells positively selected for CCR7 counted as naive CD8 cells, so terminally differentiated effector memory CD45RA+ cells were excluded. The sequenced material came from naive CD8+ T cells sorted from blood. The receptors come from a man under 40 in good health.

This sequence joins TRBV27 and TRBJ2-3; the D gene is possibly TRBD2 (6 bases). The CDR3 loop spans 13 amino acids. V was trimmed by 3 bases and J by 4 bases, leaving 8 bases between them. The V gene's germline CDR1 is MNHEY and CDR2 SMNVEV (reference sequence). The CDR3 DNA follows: TGTGCCAGCAGTTTCCGGGGGTCAGATACGCAGTATTTT. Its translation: CASSFRGSDTQYF.

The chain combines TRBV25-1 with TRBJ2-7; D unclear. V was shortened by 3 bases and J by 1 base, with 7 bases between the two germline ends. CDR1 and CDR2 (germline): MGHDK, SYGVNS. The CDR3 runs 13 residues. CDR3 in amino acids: CASSEVNSYEQYF. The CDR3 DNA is TGTGCCAGCAGTGAGGTCAATTCCTACGAGCAGTACTTC.

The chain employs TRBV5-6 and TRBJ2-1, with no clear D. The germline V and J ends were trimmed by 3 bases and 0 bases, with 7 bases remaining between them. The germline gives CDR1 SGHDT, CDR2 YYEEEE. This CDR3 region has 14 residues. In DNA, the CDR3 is TGTGCCAGCAGCTCTGGCTACTCCTACAATGAGCAGTTCTTC. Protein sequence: CASSSGYSYNEQFF.

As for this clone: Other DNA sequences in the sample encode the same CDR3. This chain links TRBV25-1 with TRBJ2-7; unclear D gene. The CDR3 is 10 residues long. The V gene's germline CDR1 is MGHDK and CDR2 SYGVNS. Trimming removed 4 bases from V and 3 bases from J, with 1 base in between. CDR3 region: CASSGYEQYF. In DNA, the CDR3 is TGTGCCAGCAGTGGCTACGAGCAGTACTTC.

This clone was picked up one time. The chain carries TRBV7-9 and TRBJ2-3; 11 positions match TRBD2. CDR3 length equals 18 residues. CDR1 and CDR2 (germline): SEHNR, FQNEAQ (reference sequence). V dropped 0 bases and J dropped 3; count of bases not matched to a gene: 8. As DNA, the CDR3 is TGTGCCAGCAGCTTAGCGCGTAGTAGCGGGAGGGATACAGATACGCAGTATTTT. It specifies CASSLARSSGRDTDTQYF.

CDR3 sequence: CASSGRNYEQYF. The CDR3 DNA reads TGTGCCAGCAGCGGGAGGAACTACGAGCAGTACTTC. The J gene is TRBJ2-7, the V gene TRBV7-9, with D possibly TRBD2 on 6 matching bases. Germline loops: CDR1 SEHNR, CDR2 FQNEAQ (reference sequence). V lost 5 bases, J lost 3 bases, and 8 bases lay in between. This CDR3 has 12 amino acids.

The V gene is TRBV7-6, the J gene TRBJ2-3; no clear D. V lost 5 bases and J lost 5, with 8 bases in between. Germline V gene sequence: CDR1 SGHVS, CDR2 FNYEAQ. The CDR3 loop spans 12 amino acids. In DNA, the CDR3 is TGTGCCAGCAGCCTTCTGAGAGATACGCAGTATTTT. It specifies CASSLLRDTQYF.

The CDR3 DNA is TGTGCCAGCAGTGACCCCCCGGGACAGGGGTCCGAGCAGTACTTC. This sequence encodes CASSDPPGQGSEQYF. This chain links TRBV6-6 with TRBJ2-7, with 10 positions matching TRBD1. With V trimmed by 5 bases and J by 6 bases, 10 bases remained unmatched. CDR3 length equals 15 residues. Germline values: CDR1 MNHNY, CDR2 SVGAGI (reference sequence).

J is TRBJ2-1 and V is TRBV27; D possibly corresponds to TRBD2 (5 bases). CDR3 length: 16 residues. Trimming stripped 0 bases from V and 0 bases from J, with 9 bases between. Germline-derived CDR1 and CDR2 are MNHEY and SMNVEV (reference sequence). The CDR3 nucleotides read TGTGCCAGCAGTTTATCGACTACCGGCTCCTACAATGAGCAGTTCTTC. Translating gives CASSLSTTGSYNEQFF.

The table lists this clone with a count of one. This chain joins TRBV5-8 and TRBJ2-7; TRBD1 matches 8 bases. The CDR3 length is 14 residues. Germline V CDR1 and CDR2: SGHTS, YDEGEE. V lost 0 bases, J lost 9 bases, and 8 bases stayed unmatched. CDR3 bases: TGTGCCAGCAGCTTGGGTCAGGGGGCGCAGGCGCAGTACTTC. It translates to CASSLGQGAQAQYF.

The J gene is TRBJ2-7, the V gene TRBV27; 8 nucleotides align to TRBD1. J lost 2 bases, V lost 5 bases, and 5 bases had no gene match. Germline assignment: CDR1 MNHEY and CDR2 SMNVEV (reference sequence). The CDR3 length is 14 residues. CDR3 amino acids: CASSLQGAPYEQYF. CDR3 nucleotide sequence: TGTGCCAGCAGTCTCCAGGGGGCACCCTACGAGCAGTACTTC.

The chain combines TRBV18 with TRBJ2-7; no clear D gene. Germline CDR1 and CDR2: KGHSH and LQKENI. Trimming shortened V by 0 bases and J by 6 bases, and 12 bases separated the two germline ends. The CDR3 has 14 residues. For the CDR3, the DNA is TGTGCCAGCTCACCACCGAGATCGCGTGCCGAGCAGTACTTC. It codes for CASSPPRSRAEQYF.

DNA of the CDR3: TGCGCCAGCAGCCAAGATGAGCGGGAGTGGGGGGGTGAGCAGTTCTTC. Its translation is CASSQDEREWGGEQFF. The V call is TRBV4-1, the J call TRBJ2-1; the match to TRBD2 covers 8 bases. This CDR3 region has 16 residues. After removal of 0 bases from V and 9 bases from J, the junction contained 10 bases not matched to a gene. Germline values: CDR1 MGHRA, CDR2 YSYEKL.

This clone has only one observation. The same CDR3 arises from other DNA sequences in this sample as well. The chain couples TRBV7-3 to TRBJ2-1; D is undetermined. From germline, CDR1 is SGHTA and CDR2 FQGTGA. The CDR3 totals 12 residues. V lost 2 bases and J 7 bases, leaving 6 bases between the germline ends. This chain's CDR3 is CASSLGANEQFF. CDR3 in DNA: TGTGCCAGCAGCTTAGGAGCGAATGAGCAGTTCTTC. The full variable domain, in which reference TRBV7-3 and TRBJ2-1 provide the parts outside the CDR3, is GAGVSQTPSNKVTEKGKYVELRCDPISGHTALYWYRQSLGQGPEFLIYFQGTGAADDSGLPNDRFFAVRPEGSVSTLKIQRTERGDSAVYLCASSLGANEQFFGPGTRLTVL.

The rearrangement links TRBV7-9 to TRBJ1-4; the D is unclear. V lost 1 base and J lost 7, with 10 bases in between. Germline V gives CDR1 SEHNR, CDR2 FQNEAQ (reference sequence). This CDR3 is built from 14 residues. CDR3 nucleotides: TGTGCCAGCAGCTTAGAATTGGCGGGTGAAAAACTGTTTTTT. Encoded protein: CASSLELAGEKLFF. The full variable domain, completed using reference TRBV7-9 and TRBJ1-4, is DTGVSQNPRHKITKRGQNVTFRCDPISEHNRLYWYRQTLGQGPEFLTYFQNEAQLEKSRLLSDRFSAERPKGSFSTLEIQRTEQGDSAMYLCASSLELAGEKLFFGSGTQLSVL.

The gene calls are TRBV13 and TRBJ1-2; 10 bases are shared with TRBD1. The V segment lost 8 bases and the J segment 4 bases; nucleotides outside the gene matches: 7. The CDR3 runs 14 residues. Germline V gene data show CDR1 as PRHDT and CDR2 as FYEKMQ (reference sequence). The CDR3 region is CASEDRGSFYGYTF. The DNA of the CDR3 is TGTGCCAGCGAGGACAGGGGGTCTTTCTATGGCTACACCTTC.

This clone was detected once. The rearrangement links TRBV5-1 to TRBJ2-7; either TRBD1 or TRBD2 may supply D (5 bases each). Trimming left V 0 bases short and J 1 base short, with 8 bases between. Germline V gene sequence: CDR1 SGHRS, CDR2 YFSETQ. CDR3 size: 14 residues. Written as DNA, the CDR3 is TGCGCCAGCAGCTTGGTTGGGACGTCCTACGAGCAGTACTTC. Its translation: CASSLVGTSYEQYF.

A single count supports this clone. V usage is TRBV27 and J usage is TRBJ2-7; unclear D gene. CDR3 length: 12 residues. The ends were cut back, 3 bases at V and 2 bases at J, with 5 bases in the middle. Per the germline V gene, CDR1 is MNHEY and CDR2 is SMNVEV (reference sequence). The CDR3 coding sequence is TGTGCCAGCAGTTTTGATACCTACGAGCAGTACTTC. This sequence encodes CASSFDTYEQYF.

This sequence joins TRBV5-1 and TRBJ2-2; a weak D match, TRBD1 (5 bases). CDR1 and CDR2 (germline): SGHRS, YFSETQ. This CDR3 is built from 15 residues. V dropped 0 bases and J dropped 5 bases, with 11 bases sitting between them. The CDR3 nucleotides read TGCGCCAGCAGCTTGGCAGGGTTTAAGACCGGGGAGCTGTTTTTT. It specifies CASSLAGFKTGELFF.

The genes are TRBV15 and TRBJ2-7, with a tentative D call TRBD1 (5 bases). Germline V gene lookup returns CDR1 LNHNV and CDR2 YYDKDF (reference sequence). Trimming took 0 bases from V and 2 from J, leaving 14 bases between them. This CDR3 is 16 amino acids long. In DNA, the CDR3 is TGTGCCACCAGCAGAGAGTTAGGTGGGGCGCCCTACGAGCAGTACTTC. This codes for CATSRELGGAPYEQYF. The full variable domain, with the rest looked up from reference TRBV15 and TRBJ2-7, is DAMVIQNPRYQVTQFGKPVTLSCSQTLNHNVMYWYQQKSSQAPKLLFHYYDKDFNNEADTPDNFQSRRPNTSFCFLDIRSPGLGDTAMYLCATSRELGGAPYEQYFGPGTRLTVT.

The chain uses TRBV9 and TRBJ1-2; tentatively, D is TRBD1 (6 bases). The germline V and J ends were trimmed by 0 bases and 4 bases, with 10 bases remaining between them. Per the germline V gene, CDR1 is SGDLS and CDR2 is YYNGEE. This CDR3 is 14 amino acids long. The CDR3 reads CASSVDREGYGYTF. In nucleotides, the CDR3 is TGTGCCAGCAGCGTAGACAGGGAAGGCTATGGCTACACCTTC.

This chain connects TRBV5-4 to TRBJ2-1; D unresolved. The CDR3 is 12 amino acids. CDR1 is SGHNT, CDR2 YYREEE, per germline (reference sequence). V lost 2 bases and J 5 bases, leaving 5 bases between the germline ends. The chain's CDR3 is CASSFQNNEQFF. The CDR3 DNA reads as TGTGCCAGCAGCTTTCAGAACAATGAGCAGTTCTTC.

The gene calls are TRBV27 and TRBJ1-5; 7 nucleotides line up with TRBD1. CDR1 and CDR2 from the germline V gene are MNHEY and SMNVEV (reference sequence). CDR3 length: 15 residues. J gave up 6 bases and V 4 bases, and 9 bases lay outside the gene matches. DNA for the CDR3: TGTGCCAGCAGTTCTCAGGGGGAAGAGGGTCAGCCCCAGCATTTT. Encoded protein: CASSSQGEEGQPQHF.

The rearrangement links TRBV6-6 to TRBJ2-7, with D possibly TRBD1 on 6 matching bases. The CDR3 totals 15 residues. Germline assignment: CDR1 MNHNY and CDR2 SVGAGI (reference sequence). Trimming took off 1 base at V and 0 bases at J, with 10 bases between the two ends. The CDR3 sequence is CASSYFRDTSYEQYF. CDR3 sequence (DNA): TGTGCCAGCAGTTACTTCAGGGACACCTCCTACGAGCAGTACTTC.

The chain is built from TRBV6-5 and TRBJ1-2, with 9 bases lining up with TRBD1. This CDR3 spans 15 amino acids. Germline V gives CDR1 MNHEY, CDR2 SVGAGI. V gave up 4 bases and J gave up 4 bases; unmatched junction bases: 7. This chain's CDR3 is CASSSTGGAGYGYTF. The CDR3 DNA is TGTGCCAGCAGTTCCACAGGGGGCGCAGGCTATGGCTACACCTTC.

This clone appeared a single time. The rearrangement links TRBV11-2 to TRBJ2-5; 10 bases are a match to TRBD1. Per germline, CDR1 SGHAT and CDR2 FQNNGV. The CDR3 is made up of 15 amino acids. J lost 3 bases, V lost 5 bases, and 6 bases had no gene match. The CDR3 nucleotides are TGTGCCAGCAGCGACCGGGACAGGGGTGAAGAGACCCAGTACTTC. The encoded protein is CASSDRDRGEETQYF. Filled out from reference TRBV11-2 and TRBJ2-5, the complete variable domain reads EAGVAQSPRYKIIEKRQSVAFWCNPISGHATLYWYQQILGQGPKLLIQFQNNGVVDDSQLPKDRFSAERLKGVDSTLKIQPAKLEDSAVYLCASSDRDRGEETQYFGPGTRLLVL.

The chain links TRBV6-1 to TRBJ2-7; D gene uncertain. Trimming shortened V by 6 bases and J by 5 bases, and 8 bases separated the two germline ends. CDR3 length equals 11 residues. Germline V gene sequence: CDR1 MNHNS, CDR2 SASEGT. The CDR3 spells CASRQGHEQYF. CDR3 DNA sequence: TGTGCCAGCAGGCAAGGTCACGAGCAGTACTTC.